The T cell receptor (beta chain) described here comes from a study of beta chain features in type 1 diabetes. V was cut by 4 bases and J by 2 bases, with 17 bases left in between. Germline-derived CDR1 and CDR2 are SGDLS and YYNGEE. CDR3 size: 16 residues. This clone has a handful of counts. Its antigen is unidentified. Stem cell-like memory, regulatory, central memory and naive CD4+ cells were sorted via CD45RO/CCR7/CD25/CD127/CD95/CD27. Study results and caveats: People with Type 1 diabetes carried modestly yet significantly shorter TCRB CDR3s in all four CD4+ subsets.

Sequencing targeted expressed TCRB transcripts, as all isolated RNA had been reverse transcribed. The table came from immunoSEQ multiplex PCR; TCRdb's copy has only in-frame clones and leaves some out. The sample records about 400,000 clones, 10% to 15% being singletons. The receptor's source is a young woman with type 1 diabetes. The V and J genes are TRBV9 and TRBJ2-3; tentatively, D is TRBD2 (6 bases). Sequencing used naive CD4+ T cells from blood. CDR3 amino acids: CASSPGTFKPTDTQYF. DNA for the CDR3: TGTGCCAGCAGCCCCGGGACTTTCAAGCCCACAGATACGCAGTATTTT.